The 20 T cell receptor beta chains below come from one sample, sequenced in a study of human T cells and chemical hapten exposure. Described time point: patch test 3, about 24 weeks after DPC sensitization. Treatment of the sample: therapeutic diphenylcyclopropenone sensitization with weekly scalp DPC. TCRdb re-called the RACE reads with MiXCR, one entry per CDR3 protein. Of about 84,000 distinct CDR3 sequences in the sample, 10% to 11% are singletons; the top ten hold around 3.8%. The sequenced sample was whole blood, obtained in connection with sensitization to the hapten diphenylcyclopropenone (DPC). The receptors derive from a woman between 45 and 60 years old with alopecia areata. Some clones in this sample may be carry-over from other donors' samples.

Worth noting for this clonotype: A much more abundant neighbour one base away suggests this may be a read error. The genes are TRBV7-2 and TRBJ1-5; D is perhaps TRBD1 (5 bases). V lost 2 bases to trimming and J lost 7 bases, with 12 bases between them. Germline V gene sequence: CDR1 SGHTA, CDR2 FQGNSA. The CDR3 is 14 residues long. CDR3 DNA: TGTGCCAGCAGCTTAACAGGAATCAAACAGCCCCAGCATTTT. Translation: CASSLTGIKQPQHF. Based on the CDR3 plus reference TRBV7-2 and TRBJ1-5, the full variable domain is GAGVSQSPSNKVTEKGKDVELRCDPISGHTALYWYRQSLGQGLEFLIYFQGNSAPDKSGLPSDRFSAERTGGSVSTLTIQRTQQEDSAVYLCASSLTGIKQPQHFGDGTRLSIL.

This clonotype came up many times. J is TRBJ2-3 and V is TRBV18; 7 bases fit TRBD1. This CDR3 contains 14 residues. Germline V gene lookup returns CDR1 KGHSH and CDR2 LQKENI. Trimming removed 3 bases from V and 8 bases from J; junction bases left unmatched: 8. The CDR3 DNA sequence: TGTGCCAGCTCACCTCCGACAGGGAGCCCTACGCAGTATTTT. It codes for CASSPPTGSPTQYF.

This clonotype was detected ten times or more. The gene calls are TRBV10-2 and TRBJ1-5; D is perhaps TRBD1 (5 bases). Trimming removed 5 bases at V and 6 bases at J, with 11 bases between. The CDR3 loop spans 13 amino acids. Germline V gene sequence: CDR1 WSHSY, CDR2 SAAADI. The CDR3 DNA follows: TGCGCCAGCAGTAGCCAGGGCGGTCAGCCCCAGCATTTT. Residues: CASSSQGGQPQHF.

This clonotype was observed at least ten times. This chain uses TRBV28 with TRBJ2-3; D is perhaps TRBD1 (6 bases). The CDR3 length is 14 residues. Trimming removed 1 base from V and 7 bases from J, with 12 bases in between. Germline V gene lookup returns CDR1 MDHEN and CDR2 SYDVKM. CDR3 in DNA: TGTGCCAGCAGTTTATCAGGACAGAGTTATACGCAGTATTTT. It translates to CASSLSGQSYTQYF.

The table lists this clonotype with many counts. This chain links TRBV7-2 with TRBJ2-5, with a possible D match to TRBD2 (6 bases). The CDR3 totals 14 residues. Per the germline V gene, CDR1 is SGHTA and CDR2 is FQGNSA. With 1 base removed from V and 5 bases from J, the gap between germline ends came to 11 bases. The CDR3 spells CASSLEASAETQYF. The CDR3 nucleotides are TGTGCCAGCAGCTTAGAGGCTAGCGCGGAGACCCAGTACTTC.

This clonotype was counted at least ten times. V and J are TRBV6-2 or TRBV6-3 and TRBJ1-5; D is ambiguous. The CDR3 is 15 amino acids. CDR1 and CDR2 from the germline V gene are MNHEY and SVGEGT. The ends were cut back, 2 bases at V and 2 bases at J, with 10 bases in the middle. This CDR3 reads CASSYLPDGNQPQHF. The CDR3 DNA reads as TGTGCCAGCAGTTACCTCCCCGATGGCAATCAGCCCCAGCATTTT.

The rearrangement joins TRBV5-4 to TRBJ2-4; maybe TRBD2 (6 bases). V was pared by 1 base and J by 4 bases, with 9 bases between. Germline V CDR1 and CDR2: SGHNT, YYREEE (reference sequence). The length of the CDR3 is 14 residues. The DNA of the CDR3 is TGTGCCAGCAGCTTGCCCGGGACTAAAAACATTCAGTACTTC. As protein: CASSLPGTKNIQYF.

V and J are TRBV25-1 and TRBJ2-1; 7 nucleotides agree with TRBD1. CDR3 size: 13 residues. CDR1 and CDR2 from the germline V gene are MGHDK and SYGVNS. V dropped 6 bases and J dropped 8; count of bases not matched to a gene: 7. CDR3 loop: CASRLPGGHEQFF. The CDR3 DNA is TGTGCCAGCAGACTACCAGGGGGACATGAGCAGTTCTTC.

This clonotype occurred many times. J is TRBJ2-2 and V is TRBV6-5, with D tentatively TRBD1 (6 bases). The CDR3 covers 17 residues. Trimming removed 2 bases at V and 0 bases at J, with 13 bases between. CDR1 is MNHEY and CDR2 is SVGAGI in the germline V gene. CDR3 residues: CASSYNRGDTNTGELFF. The CDR3 bases are TGTGCCAGCAGTTACAATCGAGGGGACACGAACACCGGGGAGCTGTTTTTT.

This clonotype has a handful of counts. The chain employs TRBV20-1 and TRBJ2-7; 7 bases match TRBD1. Trimming cost V 3 bases and J 2 bases; bases outside gene matches: 1. The CDR3 loop spans 12 amino acids. From germline, CDR1 is DFQATT and CDR2 SNEGSKA (reference sequence). This CDR3 reads CSARGQPYEQYF. As DNA, the CDR3 is TGCAGTGCTAGGGGACAGCCCTACGAGCAGTACTTC.

In its sample, this clonotype was seen many times. V and J are TRBV5-1 and TRBJ2-7, with D possibly TRBD1 on 5 matching bases. Trimming removed 1 base at V and 5 bases at J, with 13 bases between. The CDR3 sequence is 14 residues long. The germline V gene has CDR1 SGHRS and CDR2 YFSETQ. CDR3 loop: CASSLQGPPDEQYF. CDR3 coding DNA: TGCGCCAGCAGCTTGCAGGGCCCACCAGACGAGCAGTACTTC.

This clonotype was observed a few times. The chain links TRBV7-9 to TRBJ2-5; 8 nucleotides align to TRBD2. From germline, CDR1 is SEHNR and CDR2 FQNEAQ (reference sequence). The trim removed 0 bases at V and 6 bases at J, leaving 9 bases unmatched. The CDR3 totals 16 residues. CDR3 loop: CASSLAERTSFKTQYF. The CDR3 nucleotides read TGTGCCAGCAGCTTAGCGGAGAGGACTAGCTTTAAGACCCAGTACTTC.

This clonotype turned up a few times. The chain is built from TRBV12-3 or TRBV12-4 and TRBJ2-3; D ambiguous. V was shortened by 5 bases and J by 2 bases, with 14 bases between the two germline ends. The CDR3 extends over 15 amino acids. CDR3 sequence: CASSGIVSYTDTQYF. The CDR3 coding sequence is TGTGCCAGCAGTGGGATAGTTAGTTACACAGATACGCAGTATTTT.

There are many counts of this clonotype. The chain is built from TRBV7-9 and TRBJ2-3, with 9 positions matching TRBD2. V lost 2 bases, J lost 2 bases, and 5 bases stayed unmatched. Germline lookup yields CDR1 SEHNR and CDR2 FQNEAQ (reference sequence). This CDR3 comprises 16 residues. CDR3 nucleotide sequence: TGTGCCAGCAGCTTATCCAGCGGGAGGTACACAGATACGCAGTATTTT. Protein: CASSLSSGRYTDTQYF.

This clonotype has more than one count but fewer than ten. The V call is TRBV20-1, the J call TRBJ2-7; TRBD2 aligns across 9 bases. This CDR3 comprises 16 residues. Germline-derived CDR1 and CDR2 are DFQATT and SNEGSKA (reference sequence). The junction had 18 bases not matched to a gene; V was cut back by 6 bases and J by 6 bases. The DNA of the CDR3 is TGCAGTGCACCGGACGGCGCTAGCGGGATTAAGGGCGAGCAGTACTTC. Translation: CSAPDGASGIKGEQYF.

There are many counts of this clonotype. V and J are TRBV7-6 and TRBJ1-4, with TRBD1 matching 9 bases. The CDR3 length is 16 residues. Germline CDR1 reads SGHVS; CDR2 reads FNYEAQ. J was trimmed by 8 bases and V by 0 bases; bases with no gene match: 7. The CDR3 reads CASSLAQQGAGEKLFF. In DNA form, the CDR3 reads TGTGCCAGCAGCTTAGCCCAACAGGGGGCCGGCGAAAAACTGTTTTTT.

V and J are TRBV27 and TRBJ2-1; 12 bases line up with TRBD2. From germline, CDR1 is MNHEY and CDR2 SMNVEV (reference sequence). The CDR3 consists of 17 residues. V trimming: 5 bases; J trimming: 8 bases; junction bases outside the gene matches: 13. This CDR3 reads CASSPAPRLAGVHEQFF. Written as DNA, the CDR3 is TGTGCCAGCAGTCCCGCTCCGAGACTAGCGGGAGTCCATGAGCAGTTCTTC.

This chain links TRBV18 with TRBJ2-6; TRBD2 might be the D (5 bases). CDR1 and CDR2 (germline): KGHSH, LQKENI. The length of the CDR3 is 18 residues. Trimming shortened V by 3 bases and J by 0 bases, and 15 bases separated the two germline ends. The chain's CDR3 is CASSPAPAAPSGANVLTF. The CDR3 nucleotides are TGTGCCAGCTCACCCGCCCCAGCGGCCCCCTCTGGGGCCAACGTCCTGACTTTC.

This clonotype was observed a few times. This chain links TRBV7-2 with TRBJ2-1, with 9 bases aligning to TRBD2. J gave up 1 base and V 4 bases, and 5 bases lay outside the gene matches. Looked up from germline, CDR1 is SGHTA and CDR2 is FQGNSA. The length of the CDR3 is 16 residues. For the CDR3, the DNA is TGTGCCAGCAGCTCGGGACTAGCTCTGTCCTACAATGAGCAGTTCTTC. Amino acids: CASSSGLALSYNEQFF. Full variable domain (rest looked up from reference TRBV7-2 and TRBJ2-1): GAGVSQSPSNKVTEKGKDVELRCDPISGHTALYWYRQSLGQGLEFLIYFQGNSAPDKSGLPSDRFSAERTGGSVSTLTIQRTQQEDSAVYLCASSSGLALSYNEQFFGPGTRLTVL.

This clonotype was seen repeatedly, ten times or more. CDR3 sequence reads: CASSTGLAGGETQYF. Here the CDR3 DNA reads TGTGCCAGCAGCACAGGACTAGCGGGGGGGGAGACCCAGTACTTC. The V gene is TRBV7-2, the J gene TRBJ2-5, with TRBD2 matching over 15 bases. With V trimmed by 5 bases and J by 5 bases, 3 bases remained unmatched. CDR1 and CDR2 (germline): SGHTA, FQGNSA. The length of the CDR3 is 15 residues.